The rows below give T cell receptor beta chains drawn from one sample of a study of T cell responses to AZD1222 COVID-19 vaccine. Only in-frame clones appear in the TCRdb table, and some are missing; sequencing was by immunoSEQ multiplex PCR. The sample consists of about 150,000 clones, 91% of them appearing once. Sequences were derived from peripheral blood, sampled 28 days after the second AZD1222 dose. These receptors originate from an adult who received the AZD1222 COVID-19 vaccine. Both conserved end residues are part of each CDR3. The D gene is left open where the match is weak. Some rows have no size entry. The others give once, few or many, or a class for an expanded clone.

J	D	V	size	DNA	CDR3
TRBJ2-2	TRBD2	TRBV7-2	.	TGTGCCAGCAGCCCCCGAACCTCCGGGGGGACCGGGGAGCTGTTTTTT	CASSPRTSGGTGELFF
TRBJ1-2	TRBD1	TRBV27	few	TGTGCCAGCAGCAGGGGGCTCTCTACTCTAAACTATGGCTACACCTTC	CASSRGLSTLNYGYTF
TRBJ1-2	TRBD1	TRBV9	.	TGTGCCAGCACCCTTAGAGACAGGGAGGGAGATGGCTACACCTTC	CASTLRDREGDGYTF
TRBJ1-1	.	TRBV7-2	.	TGTGCCAGCAGCTTAATAGGGGCCCCTGTCGCTGAAGCTTTCTTT	CASSLIGAPVAEAFF
TRBJ2-2	.	TRBV5-6	.	TGTGCCAGCACTGAAAGTGGTTCCCCCACCGGGGAGCTGTTTTTT	CASTESGSPTGELFF
TRBJ2-7	TRBD2	TRBV29-1	.	TGCAGCGTTTCCCTAGCGGGCTCCTACGAGCAGTACTTC	CSVSLAGSYEQYF
TRBJ1-4	.	TRBV4-3	.	TGCGCCAGCAGCCAAGTCGGCGGGGGAAATGAAAAACTGTTTTTT	CASSQVGGGNEKLFF
TRBJ1-5	.	TRBV19	.	TGTGCCAGTAGTATAGATCTTGCTCAGCCCCAGCATTTT	CASSIDLAQPQHF
TRBJ2-7	.	TRBV27	.	TGTGCCAGCAGTTCCCTATGGACAGACTCTATCTCCTACGAGCAGTACTTC	CASSSLWTDSISYEQYF
TRBJ1-1	TRBD1	TRBV6-2/TRBV6-3	.	TGTGCCAGCAGCGACAGGGGAGTGCACACTGAAGCTTTCTTT	CASSDRGVHTEAFF
TRBJ2-7	TRBD2	TRBV30	.	TGTGCCTGGAGTGGGATTGGGCTAGCGGCCATGCCCCGCGAGCAGTACTTC	CAWSGIGLAAMPREQYF
TRBJ1-1	.	TRBV5-6	.	TGTGCCAGCAGCTCCCAGGGGTACACTGAAGCTTTCTTT	CASSSQGYTEAFF
TRBJ2-3	TRBD2	TRBV3-1/TRBV3-2	.	TGTGCCAGCAGCTCTCTAGCGGGGGGGCCGACAGATACGCAGTATTTT	CASSSLAGGPTDTQYF
TRBJ1-6	TRBD1	TRBV30	.	TGTGCCTGGGGGGACAGGGCCTTCTATAATTCACCCCTCCACTTT	CAWGDRAFYNSPLHF
TRBJ2-3	TRBD1	TRBV15	.	TGTGCCACCAGCAGAGATCTCACAGGGGCAGATACGCAGTATTTT	CATSRDLTGADTQYF
TRBJ1-2	.	TRBV5-1	.	TGCGCCAGCAGCTTGGCGGTAGGGGAGGATGGCTACACCTTC	CASSLAVGEDGYTF
TRBJ1-2	TRBD1	TRBV19	once	TGTGCCAGTACCCAGGGGGCAGGGGGCTACACCTTC	CASTQGAGGYTF
TRBJ2-7	.	TRBV9	.	TGTGCCAGCAGCGTAAGGAGCGGCTACGAGCAGTACTTC	CASSVRSGYEQYF
TRBJ2-2	TRBD2	TRBV11-2	.	TGTGCCAGCAGCTTAGCTCTAGCGGTGATCACCGGGGAGCTGTTTTTT	CASSLALAVITGELFF
TRBJ1-5	.	TRBV30	.	TGTGCCGGACGGGCGGCAGGGGGCAATCAGCCCCAGCATTTT	CAGRAAGGNQPQHF
TRBJ2-6	TRBD1	TRBV19	.	TGTGCCACCCAACCGGGACAGAGGTCTGGGGCCAACGTCCTGACTTTC	CATQPGQRSGANVLTF
TRBJ1-2	.	TRBV5-6	once	TGTGCCAGCAGGGCCAATGGAGGGGTAGGGTATGGCTACACCTTC	CASRANGGVGYGYTF
TRBJ1-1	.	TRBV3-1/TRBV3-2	.	TGTGCCAGCAGCTCCCTCGGGAGGGGCACTGAAGCTTTCTTT	CASSSLGRGTEAFF
TRBJ1-2	.	TRBV30	once	TGTGCCTGGAGTTTGACGGGAGGAGGCTACACCTTC	CAWSLTGGGYTF
TRBJ2-2	.	TRBV5-1	once	TGCGCCAGCAGCTTGGTGCTAGTGGGAGAGAACACCGGGGAGCTGTTTTTT	CASSLVLVGENTGELFF
TRBJ1-5	.	TRBV4-1	.	TGCGCCAGCAGCCAAAAGGGCCCAGATCAGCCCCAGCATTTT	CASSQKGPDQPQHF
TRBJ1-6	.	TRBV6-5	.	TGTGCCAGCAGCGGCTCCTATAATTCACCCCTCCACTTT	CASSGSYNSPLHF
TRBJ2-1	.	TRBV9	.	TGTGCCAGCAGCGTAAGCGAATCGGGTGAGCAGTTCTTC	CASSVSESGEQFF
TRBJ1-6	.	TRBV9	.	TGTGCCAGCAGCGTAACGACCGTATCCAGGGGAGGCTCCTATAATTCACCCCTCCACTTT	CASSVTTVSRGGSYNSPLHF
TRBJ2-3	.	TRBV30	.	TGTGCCTGGAGTTGGGCGGGAGATACGCAGTATTTT	CAWSWAGDTQYF
TRBJ2-2	.	TRBV7-2	.	TGTGCCAGCAGCTTATTGCCTACGAACACCGGGGAGCTGTTTTTT	CASSLLPTNTGELFF
TRBJ2-7	.	TRBV6-6	.	TGTGCCAGCAGTCCGACACAGGGCCCGAGTTCCTACGAGCAGTACTTC	CASSPTQGPSSYEQYF